Below, 6 T cell receptor beta chains from the same sample are listed, as sequenced in a study of OX40 agonist ivuxolimab in advanced cancers. Library preparation used the immunoSEQ multiplex PCR assay. Here the immuneACCESS table is served through TCRdb, limited to in-frame sequences with V and J called. Missing clones are a known gap in these copies; in checked studies unresolved V genes cover under half, and the rest lacks a known reason. The sample profile shows about 42,000 clones; roughly four fifths of them were found once. The ten largest clones capture roughly 23% of the sample. Sequencing was performed on CD4+ or CD8+ T cells sorted from blood, taken in a trial of the OX40 agonist ivuxolimab. These receptors originate from an adult with an advanced solid tumor such as melanoma, head and neck, liver or kidney cancer.

This clone has more than one count but fewer than ten. The V gene is TRBV2, the J gene TRBJ2-3; D is perhaps TRBD2 (6 bases). The CDR3 sequence is 15 residues long. Trimming took 2 bases from V and 0 from J, leaving 9 bases between them. Germline V gene lookup returns CDR1 SNHLY and CDR2 FYNNEI. CDR3 residues: CASSERTTSTDTQYF. In DNA form, the CDR3 reads TGTGCCAGCAGTGAAAGGACTACTAGCACAGATACGCAGTATTTT.

This sequence joins TRBV7-7 and TRBJ2-3, with a possible D match to TRBD1 (5 bases). Germline assignment: CDR1 SSHAT and CDR2 FNYEAQ (reference sequence). The CDR3 loop spans 14 amino acids. V dropped 2 bases and J dropped 4 bases, with 10 bases sitting between them. Here the CDR3 reads CASSLKRGPDTQYF. CDR3 coding DNA: TGTGCCAGCAGCTTAAAAAGGGGCCCAGATACGCAGTATTTT.

The chain uses TRBV5-6 and TRBJ1-3; TRBD1 is a possible D gene (6 bases). V lost 4 bases and J 0 bases, leaving 11 bases between the germline ends. Germline assignment: CDR1 SGHDT and CDR2 YYEEEE. This CDR3 is built from 15 residues. CDR3 in DNA: TGTGCCAGCAGCCCGGGGGGCTTCTCTGGAAACACCATATATTTT. It codes for CASSPGGFSGNTIYF.

The chain recombines TRBV2 with TRBJ2-2; tentative D call: TRBD2 (6 bases). This CDR3 is 12 amino acids long. The ends were cut back, 6 bases at V and 6 bases at J, with 8 bases in the middle. Germline lookup yields CDR1 SNHLY and CDR2 FYNNEI. CDR3 DNA sequence: TGTGCCAGCAGGGGACTTGCCGGGGAGCTGTTTTTT. Translated, it gives CASRGLAGELFF.

The V gene is TRBV6-1, the J gene TRBJ1-1, with a tentative D call TRBD1 (6 bases). Per the germline V gene, CDR1 is MNHNS and CDR2 is SASEGT. Trimming took 6 bases from V and 4 from J, leaving 12 bases between them. The length of the CDR3 is 13 residues. CDR3 loop: CASSTGQFTEAFF. The CDR3 coding sequence is TGTGCCAGCAGCACAGGACAGTTCACTGAAGCTTTCTTT.

V is TRBV2 and J is TRBJ2-7; D may be TRBD1 (6 bases). This CDR3 is 12 amino acids long. Germline V lookup: CDR1 SNHLY, CDR2 FYNNEI. The ends were cut back, 7 bases at V and 2 bases at J, with 9 bases in the middle. The CDR3 is CASKDSPYEQYF. The CDR3, as DNA: TGTGCCAGCAAGGACAGTCCCTACGAGCAGTACTTC.